Listed below are T cell receptor beta chains from one sample, sequenced in a study of T cells in Graves' hyperthyroidism and ophthalmopathy. TCRdb independently ran MiXCR on the multiplex PCR reads; one entry per CDR3 protein. Of some 370,000 distinct CDR3 sequences in the sample, about 18% were seen once. The sample consisted of blood. These receptors all stem from a woman in her thirties with Graves' hyperthyroidism that later progressed to Graves' ophthalmopathy. The CDR3 runs from the conserved cysteine through the conserved F or W. D genes are given only for firm matches. Clone sizes are given selectively: once, few, many, or a class where the clone is expanded.

CDR3 protein: CASSLVRDRDYEQYF; CDR3 DNA: TGTGCCAGCAGCTTAGTCCGGGACAGAGACTACGAGCAGTACTTC; V gene: TRBV7-9; D gene: TRBD1; J gene: TRBJ2-7; clone size: .
CDR3 protein: CASSLTTGPEQYF; CDR3 DNA: TGTGCCAGCAGCTTAACTACAGGGCCCGAGCAGTACTTC; V gene: TRBV5-5; D gene: .; J gene: TRBJ2-7; clone size: .
CDR3 protein: CSADPARGRIETQYF; CDR3 DNA: TGCAGTGCTGACCCCGCCAGGGGGCGGATAGAGACCCAGTACTTC; V gene: TRBV20-1; D gene: TRBD1; J gene: TRBJ2-5; clone size: many
CDR3 protein: CASSRGLAGVEQYF; CDR3 DNA: TGTGCCAGCAGCCGCGGACTAGCGGGAGTCGAGCAGTACTTC; V gene: TRBV7-6; D gene: TRBD2; J gene: TRBJ2-7; clone size: .
CDR3 protein: CSARDTHRGAGGSGEQYF; CDR3 DNA: TGCAGTGCTAGAGATACGCACCGGGGAGCAGGCGGATCGGGGGAGCAGTACTTC; V gene: TRBV20-1; D gene: .; J gene: TRBJ2-7; clone size: many
CDR3 protein: CASSEGVQGDEQFF; CDR3 DNA: TGTGCCAGCAGTGAAGGGGTTCAGGGTGATGAGCAGTTCTTC; V gene: TRBV6-1; D gene: .; J gene: TRBJ2-1; clone size: .
CDR3 protein: CASTSTGGVRTNTEAFF; CDR3 DNA: TGTGCCAGCACCTCGACAGGGGGCGTTAGGACGAACACTGAAGCTTTCTTT; V gene: TRBV28; D gene: TRBD1; J gene: TRBJ1-1; clone size: many
CDR3 protein: CASSLQGVKADTQYF; CDR3 DNA: TGCGCCAGCAGCTTGCAGGGGGTAAAGGCAGATACGCAGTATTTT; V gene: TRBV5-1; D gene: TRBD1; J gene: TRBJ2-3; clone size: many
CDR3 protein: CASSLPDSEKLFF; CDR3 DNA: TGTGCCAGCAGTTTGCCAGACTCGGAAAAACTGTTTTTT; V gene: TRBV12-3/TRBV12-4; D gene: .; J gene: TRBJ1-4; clone size: .
CDR3 protein: CASGLAPVRAGIMNTEAFF; CDR3 DNA: TGTGCTAGTGGTTTGGCCCCCGTCAGAGCAGGAATAATGAACACTGAAGCTTTCTTT; V gene: TRBV12-5; D gene: .; J gene: TRBJ1-1; clone size: many
CDR3 protein: CATPVNLTSGPHGANVLTF; CDR3 DNA: TGTGCCACCCCAGTCAACTTGACTAGCGGACCTCATGGGGCCAACGTCCTGACTTTC; V gene: TRBV7-2; D gene: TRBD2; J gene: TRBJ2-6; clone size: .
CDR3 protein: CASSVAQETQYF; CDR3 DNA: TGTGCCAGCAGTGTTGCGCAAGAGACCCAGTACTTC; V gene: TRBV6-1; D gene: .; J gene: TRBJ2-5; clone size: many
CDR3 protein: CASSPRDRVSRNSPLHF; CDR3 DNA: TGTGCCAGCAGCCCCCGGGACAGGGTTTCGAGGAATTCACCCCTCCACTTT; V gene: TRBV5-8; D gene: TRBD1; J gene: TRBJ1-6; clone size: many
CDR3 protein: CASSLTGTSGAGSYNEQFF; CDR3 DNA: TGTGCCAGCAGCTTAACCGGGACTAGCGGGGCAGGCTCCTACAATGAGCAGTTCTTC; V gene: TRBV11-2; D gene: TRBD2; J gene: TRBJ2-1; clone size: .
CDR3 protein: CASSQTPDNYEQYF; CDR3 DNA: TGTGCCAGCAGCCAAACTCCAGATAACTACGAGCAGTACTTC; V gene: TRBV3-1; D gene: .; J gene: TRBJ2-7; clone size: .
CDR3 protein: CASEGTGELFF; CDR3 DNA: TGTGCCAGCGAGGGGACCGGGGAGCTGTTTTTT; V gene: TRBV6-1; D gene: .; J gene: TRBJ2-2; clone size: .
CDR3 protein: CASSLTGREESYEQYF; CDR3 DNA: TGCGCCAGCAGCTTGACAGGGAGGGAAGAGTCCTACGAGCAGTACTTC; V gene: TRBV5-1; D gene: .; J gene: TRBJ2-7; clone size: many
CDR3 protein: CASSKTGSVVYEQYF; CDR3 DNA: TGTGCCAGCAGCAAGACAGGGTCAGTCGTGTACGAGCAGTACTTC; V gene: TRBV12-3/TRBV12-4; D gene: TRBD1; J gene: TRBJ2-7; clone size: many
CDR3 protein: CSASPDSYGYTF; CDR3 DNA: TGCAGTGCTAGTCCAGACAGCTATGGCTACACCTTC; V gene: TRBV20-1; D gene: .; J gene: TRBJ1-2; clone size: few
CDR3 protein: CASKTEGGNQPQHF; CDR3 DNA: TGTGCCAGCAAAACAGAGGGAGGCAATCAGCCCCAGCATTTT; V gene: TRBV6-1; D gene: .; J gene: TRBJ1-5; clone size: .
CDR3 protein: CASIKNTGELFF; CDR3 DNA: TGTGCCAGCATCAAGAACACCGGGGAGCTGTTTTTT; V gene: TRBV7-9; D gene: .; J gene: TRBJ2-2; clone size: .
CDR3 protein: CASSRIGTRRDTEAFF; CDR3 DNA: TGTGCCAGCAGCCGGATCGGGACCCGACGTGATACTGAAGCTTTCTTT; V gene: TRBV6-1; D gene: .; J gene: TRBJ1-1; clone size: .
CDR3 protein: CASTGHFTGELFF; CDR3 DNA: TGTGCCTCCACGGGACACTTCACCGGGGAGCTGTTTTTT; V gene: TRBV6-1; D gene: .; J gene: TRBJ2-2; clone size: .
CDR3 protein: CASSYSGRGGPGNTIYF; CDR3 DNA: TGTGCCAGCAGTTACTCCGGCAGGGGTGGGCCTGGAAACACCATATATTTT; V gene: TRBV6-6; D gene: .; J gene: TRBJ1-3; clone size: .